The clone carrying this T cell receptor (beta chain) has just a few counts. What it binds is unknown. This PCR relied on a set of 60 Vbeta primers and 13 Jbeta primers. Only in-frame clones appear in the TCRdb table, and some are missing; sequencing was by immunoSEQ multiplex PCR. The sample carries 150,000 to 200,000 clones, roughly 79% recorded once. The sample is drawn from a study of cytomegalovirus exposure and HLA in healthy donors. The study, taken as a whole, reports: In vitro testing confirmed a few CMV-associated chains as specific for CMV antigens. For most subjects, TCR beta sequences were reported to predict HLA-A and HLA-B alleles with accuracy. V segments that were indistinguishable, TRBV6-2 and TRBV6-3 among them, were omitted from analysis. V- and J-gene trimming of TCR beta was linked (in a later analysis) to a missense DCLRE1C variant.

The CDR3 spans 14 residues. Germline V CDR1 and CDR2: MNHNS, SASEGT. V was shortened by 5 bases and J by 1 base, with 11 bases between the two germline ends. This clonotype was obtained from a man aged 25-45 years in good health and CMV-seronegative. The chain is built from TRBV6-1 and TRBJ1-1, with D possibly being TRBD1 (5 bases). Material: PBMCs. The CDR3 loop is CASSISRANTEAFF. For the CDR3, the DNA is TGTGCCAGCAGTATCTCCAGGGCGAACACTGAAGCTTTCTTT.